This T cell receptor (beta chain) is from a study of T-cell reconstitution after alpha-beta-depleted transplantation in children. This CDR3 region has 18 residues. The ends were cut back, 5 bases at V and 0 bases at J, with 19 bases in the middle. The V gene's germline CDR1 is SGHVS and CDR2 FQNEAQ. This clonotype was seen at least ten times. Library preparation (for TCRbeta) was performed with unique molecular identifiers. One entry per CDR3 protein results from TCRdb running MiXCR on the PCR reads. The sample lists some 240,000 distinct CDR3 sequences; more than 10% were seen once. This clonotype was obtained from a human donor who donated a stem cell graft to a child with acute lymphoblastic leukemia. The chain combines TRBV7-8 with TRBJ2-2; D is unresolved. This specimen consisted of PBMCs from the stem cell graft donor, obtained from the stem cell graft. The CDR3 nucleotides read TGTGCCAGCAGCCCACCGGGCCCTATGTTCGCGAACACCGGGGAGCTGTTTTTT. Amino acids: CASSPPGPMFANTGELFF. Combining the CDR3 with reference TRBV7-8 and TRBJ2-2 gives the whole variable domain GAGVSQSPRYKVAKRGQDVALRCDPISGHVSLFWYQQALGQGPEFLTYFQNEAQLDKSGLPSDRFFAERPEGSVSTLKIQRTQQEDSAVYLCASSPPGPMFANTGELFFGEGSRLTVL.